The clone carrying this TCR beta chain has only one observation. Its antigen is still unknown. The CDR3 loop spans 13 amino acids. V lost 1 base and J lost 8, with 9 bases in between. Germline V CDR1 and CDR2: WSHSY, SAAADI. This specimen belongs to a study of cytomegalovirus exposure and HLA in healthy donors. General study points: The study labeled 150 to 200 TCR beta chains cytomegalovirus-associated. Three CMV-associated chains proved CMV antigen-specific in vitro. One later analysis, an examination of the roughly 130 validation repertoires, found that first-cohort TCR clusters tended to co-occur in them.

The repertoire was sequenced with immunoSEQ multiplex PCR; TCRdb's copy has only in-frame clones and lacks some. The sample holds about 130,000 clones, roughly 86% seen once. Material for sequencing was PBMCs. This TCR was recovered from a man aged 25-40 years in good health and CMV-seronegative. The chain carries TRBV10-2 and TRBJ2-1; D might be TRBD1 (6 bases). For the CDR3, the DNA is TGCGCCAGCAGTGAGTTTAAGGGGGATGAGCAGTTCTTC. Translation: CASSEFKGDEQFF.